This TCR beta chain was recorded in a study of T-cell memory formation after mild COVID-19. Study findings and constraints: Balance between CD4 and CD8 was seen in clones contracting day 15 to 85, and a CD4+ lean was seen in later expanders.

For this clonotype: Its matching antigen is unknown.

TCRdb itself ran the 5' RACE reads through MiXCR, one entry per CDR3 protein. The sample has roughly 600,000 distinct CDR3 sequences, approximately 19% seen once. V lost 2 bases and J 4 bases, leaving 8 bases between the germline ends. CDR3 length: 13 residues. Germline lookup yields CDR1 LNHNV and CDR2 YYDKDF (reference sequence). The sequenced sample was PBMCs or a T cell subset sorted from them (not recorded which). The rearrangement links TRBV15 to TRBJ1-2, with D hard to call. The sequence came from an adult woman who had mild COVID-19 (a few samples of this study predate the infection). Cell type and time point are not known. DNA for the CDR3: TGTGCCACCAGCAGACCGGAGGGCTATGGCTACACCTTC. Translating gives CATSRPEGYGYTF. Using reference TRBV15 and TRBJ1-2 for the parts outside the CDR3, the full variable domain is DAMVIQNPRYQVTQFGKPVTLSCSQTLNHNVMYWYQQKSSQAPKLLFHYYDKDFNNEADTPDNFQSRRPNTSFCFLDIRSPGLGDTAMYLCATSRPEGYGYTFGSGTRLTVV.